This T cell receptor beta chain was identified in a study of T cell repertoires in cytomegalovirus infection. About the study: The public TCR beta signatures pointed to both CMV infection and matching HLA type.

There are many counts of this clonotype. Its antigen is unidentified. Using its own MiXCR run on the reads, TCRdb lists one record per CDR3 protein. There are about 490,000 distinct CDR3 sequences in the sample; more than 15% occur only once, and 20% to 30% lies in the top ten. General study findings and limits: Ex vivo, HLA-C-restricted CMV-specific TCR beta clonotypes prevailed over the rest of the response. Identification of carriers of CMV plus the relevant HLA was performed using cumulative public TCR beta family frequency.

V dropped 6 bases and J dropped 3 bases, with 15 bases sitting between them. CDR3 length: 14 residues. Germline V gene sequence: CDR1 MNHEY, CDR2 SMNVEV (reference sequence). Sequenced: CD8+ T cells from PBMCs. The source is a human donor in good health (CMV status not recorded). Some clones in this sample may be carry-over from other donors' samples. The rearrangement links TRBV27 to TRBJ2-7, with D maybe TRBD1 (6 bases). The chain's CDR3 is CASSLIRGGYEQYF. The CDR3 nucleotides are TGTGCCAGCAGCCTCATCCGAGGGGGCTACGAGCAGTACTTC.